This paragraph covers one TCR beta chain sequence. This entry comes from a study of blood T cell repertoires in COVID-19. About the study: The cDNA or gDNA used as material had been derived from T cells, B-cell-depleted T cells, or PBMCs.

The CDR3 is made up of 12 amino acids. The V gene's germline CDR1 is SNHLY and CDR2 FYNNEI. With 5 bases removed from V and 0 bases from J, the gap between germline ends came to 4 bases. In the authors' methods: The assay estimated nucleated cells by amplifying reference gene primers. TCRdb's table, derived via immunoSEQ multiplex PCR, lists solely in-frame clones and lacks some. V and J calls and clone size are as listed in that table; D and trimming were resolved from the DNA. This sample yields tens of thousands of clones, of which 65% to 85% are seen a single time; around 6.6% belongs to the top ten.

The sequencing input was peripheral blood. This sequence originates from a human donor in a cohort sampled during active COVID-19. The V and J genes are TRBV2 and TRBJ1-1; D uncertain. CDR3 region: CASSFMNTEAFF. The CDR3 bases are TGTGCCAGCAGTTTTATGAACACTGAAGCTTTCTTT.